This TCR beta chain originates from a study of T cell responses to AZD1222 COVID-19 vaccine. With respect to this clone: Antigen: not known.

TCRdb keeps only in-frame clones here, not all; method: immunoSEQ multiplex PCR. The table has 65,000 to 70,000 clones, about four fifths seen once. In germline, CDR1 is WNHNN, CDR2 SYGVQD (reference sequence). The CDR3 covers 14 residues. The ends were cut back, 0 bases at V and 0 bases at J, with 3 bases in the middle. General study results and limits: Elevations in Spike-specific TCR breadth and depth followed administration of two AZD1222 doses.

Sequencing was performed on peripheral blood, taken on day 0 of AZD1222 vaccination. The sequence derives from an adult in good health. This chain connects TRBV10-1 to TRBJ1-3; unclear D gene. The CDR3 nucleotides read TGCGCCAGCAGTGAGTCAAGCTCTGGAAACACCATATATTTT. Translated, it gives CASSESSSGNTIYF.